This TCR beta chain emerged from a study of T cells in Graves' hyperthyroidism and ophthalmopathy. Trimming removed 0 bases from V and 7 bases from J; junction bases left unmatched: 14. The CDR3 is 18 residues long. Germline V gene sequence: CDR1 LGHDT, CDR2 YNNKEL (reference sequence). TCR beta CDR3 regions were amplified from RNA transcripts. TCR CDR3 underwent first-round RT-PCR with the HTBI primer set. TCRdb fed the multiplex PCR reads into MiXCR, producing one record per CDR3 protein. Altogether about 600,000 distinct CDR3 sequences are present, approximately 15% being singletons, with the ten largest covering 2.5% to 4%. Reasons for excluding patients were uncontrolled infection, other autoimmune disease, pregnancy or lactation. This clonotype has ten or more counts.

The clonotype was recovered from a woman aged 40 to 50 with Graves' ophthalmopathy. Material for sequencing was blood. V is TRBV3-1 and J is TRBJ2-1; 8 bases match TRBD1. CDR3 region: CASSQDIWGTGTSNEQFF. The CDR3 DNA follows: TGTGCCAGCAGCCAAGATATTTGGGGGACAGGCACCTCTAATGAGCAGTTCTTC.